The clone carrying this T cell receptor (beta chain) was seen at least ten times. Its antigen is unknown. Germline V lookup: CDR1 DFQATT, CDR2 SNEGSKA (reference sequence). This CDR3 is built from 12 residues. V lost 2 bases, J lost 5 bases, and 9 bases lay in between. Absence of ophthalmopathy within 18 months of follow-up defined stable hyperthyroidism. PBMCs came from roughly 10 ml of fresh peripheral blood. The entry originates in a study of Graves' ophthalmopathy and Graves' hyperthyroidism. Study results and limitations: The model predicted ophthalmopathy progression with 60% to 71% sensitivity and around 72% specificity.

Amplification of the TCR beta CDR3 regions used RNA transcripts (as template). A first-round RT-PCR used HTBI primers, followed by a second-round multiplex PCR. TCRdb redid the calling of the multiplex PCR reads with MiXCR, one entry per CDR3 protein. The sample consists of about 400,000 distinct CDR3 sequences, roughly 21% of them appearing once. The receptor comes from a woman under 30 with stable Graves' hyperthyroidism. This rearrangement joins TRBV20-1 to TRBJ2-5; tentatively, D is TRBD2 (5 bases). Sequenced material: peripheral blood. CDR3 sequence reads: CSARRGTETQYF. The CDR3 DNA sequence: TGCAGTGCTAGACGGGGAACCGAGACCCAGTACTTC.